The source of this T cell receptor beta chain is a study of cytomegalovirus exposure and HLA in healthy donors. Study-level results: Overall, roughly 160 TCR beta chains were annotated as cytomegalovirus-associated. Analyses of presence/absence relied on an assumption of roughly uniform sequencing depth across donors. HLA restriction was apparent for most CMV-associated TCR beta chains in a later analysis.

Comments on this clone: Its antigen is not identified.

This CDR3 is 16 amino acids long. V was pared by 5 bases and J by 4 bases, with 11 bases of the junction left unmatched. Per germline, CDR1 SGDLS and CDR2 YYNGEE. It was with 60 Vbeta and 13 Jbeta primers that the PCR ran. The authors' processing: The count from a later analysis was some 80 million unique TCR beta chains, some 10 million of them shared. Assay used: immunoSEQ multiplex PCR; TCRdb lists only in-frame clones, some missing. D and trimming were read from the DNA, whereas the V and J calls and clone size are those reported in that table. There are 100,000 to 150,000 clones in the sample; about 74% occur only once, and under 8.5% lies in the top ten.

V and J are TRBV9 and TRBJ2-3; 9 bases match TRBD2. Sequenced input: PBMCs. The TCR originated in a male donor in good health and CMV-seronegative. CDR3 in amino acids: CASSLAAGGPPDTQYF. The CDR3 DNA is TGTGCCAGCAGTCTAGCGGCGGGGGGGCCCCCAGATACGCAGTATTTT.